This TCR beta chain was observed in a study of T cells in Graves' hyperthyroidism and ophthalmopathy. The CDR3 loop spans 13 amino acids. In germline, CDR1 is KGHSH, CDR2 LQKENI. The V end lost 3 bases, the J end lost 6 bases, and 9 bases lay between the germline ends. Template material for amplifying TCR beta CDR3 regions consisted of RNA transcripts. First-round RT-PCR with HTBI primers amplified the TCR CDR3 region. TCRdb re-derived calls from the multiplex PCR reads in MiXCR, one entry per CDR3 protein. The profile shows around 350,000 distinct CDR3 sequences, around 13% of them singletons. Graves' hyperthyroidism showing no ophthalmopathy progression within 18 months was considered stable. Each diagnosis drew on symptoms, thyroxine, TRAb, thyroid ultrasound and orbital computed tomography findings. This clonotype showed up many times.

The TCR sequence derives from a woman aged 18-35 years with Graves' hyperthyroidism. This chain uses TRBV18 with TRBJ1-5; no definite D call. The sample was blood. DNA of the CDR3: TGTGCCAGCTCACCGGCTGGGCGTCAGCCCCAGCATTTT. It encodes CASSPAGRQPQHF.